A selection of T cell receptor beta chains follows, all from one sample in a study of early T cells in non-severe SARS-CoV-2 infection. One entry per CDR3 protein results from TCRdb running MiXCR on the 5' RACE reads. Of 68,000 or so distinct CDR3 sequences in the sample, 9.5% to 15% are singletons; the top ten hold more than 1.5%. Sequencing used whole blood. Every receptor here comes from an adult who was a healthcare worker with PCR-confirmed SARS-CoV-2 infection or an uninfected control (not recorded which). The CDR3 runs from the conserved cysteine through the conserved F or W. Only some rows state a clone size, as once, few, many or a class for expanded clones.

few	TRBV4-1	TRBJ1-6	CASSQPREGSGSPLHF
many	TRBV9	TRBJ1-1	CASGTGDANTEAFF
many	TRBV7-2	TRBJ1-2	CASSVDKTNYGYTF
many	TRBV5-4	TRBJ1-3	CASSLAGGNGNTIYF
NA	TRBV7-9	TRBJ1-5	CASSKPGQPQHF
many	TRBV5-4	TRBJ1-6	CASSLDSAPGSPLHF
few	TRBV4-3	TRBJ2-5	CASSQVVAGYGETQYF
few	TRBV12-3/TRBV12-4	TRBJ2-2	CASSSRQGGNTGELFF
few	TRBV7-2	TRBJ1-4	CATGWRQNEKLFF
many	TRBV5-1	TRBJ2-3	CASSLEALSGGIRDTQYF
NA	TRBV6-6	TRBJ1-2	CASSYPDRAGGYTF
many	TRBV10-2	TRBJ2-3	CASRGTSGVDTQYF
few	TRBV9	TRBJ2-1	CASGKTMGNEQFF
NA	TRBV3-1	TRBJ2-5	CASSSRDRGYQETQYF
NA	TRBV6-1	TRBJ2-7	CASRPLGYEQYF
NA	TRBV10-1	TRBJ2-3	CASTPSGEENQYF
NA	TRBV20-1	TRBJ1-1	CSARDGTGGAGTEAFF
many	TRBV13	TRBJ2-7	CASSATSGDSYEQYF
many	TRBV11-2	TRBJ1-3	CASSTQGRSGNTIYF
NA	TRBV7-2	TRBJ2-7	CASSLGQGVTYEQYF
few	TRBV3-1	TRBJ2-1	CASSKGGSSFDEQFF
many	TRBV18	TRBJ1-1	CASSRGDSMNTEAFF
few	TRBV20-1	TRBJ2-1	CSAAGTSVWEQFF
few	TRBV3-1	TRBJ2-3	CASSHDSPNTQYF
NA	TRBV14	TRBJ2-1	CASSQEGQLAGRNEQFF
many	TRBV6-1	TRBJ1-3	CASSAWRDYSENTIYF
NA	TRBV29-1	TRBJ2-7	CSVEARDSRPYEQYF
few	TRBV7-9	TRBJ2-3	CASSGPGTDTQYF
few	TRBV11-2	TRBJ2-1	CASSLVSVGGTGEQFF
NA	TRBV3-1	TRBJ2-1	CASSQAGTTKHNEQFF
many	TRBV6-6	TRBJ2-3	CASGDRKTSTDTQYF
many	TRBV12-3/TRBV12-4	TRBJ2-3	CASSRPGVDTQYF
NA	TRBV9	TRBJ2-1	CASSILPTSGGRNEQFF
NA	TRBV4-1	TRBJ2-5	CASSQVEFGETQYF
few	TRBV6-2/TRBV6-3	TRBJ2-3	CASAATDTQYF
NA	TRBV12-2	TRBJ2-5	CASRFPESGERPYQETQYF
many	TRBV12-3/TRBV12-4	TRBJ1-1	CASSLVPNTEAFF
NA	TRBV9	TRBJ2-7	CASSVEGQGAREQYF
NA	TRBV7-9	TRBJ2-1	CASSLFPGNEQFF
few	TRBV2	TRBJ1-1	CASSALLTFF
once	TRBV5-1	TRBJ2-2	CASSQPGELFF
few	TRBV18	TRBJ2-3	CASSRARGPDTQYF
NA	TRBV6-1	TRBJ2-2	CASRREAGELFF
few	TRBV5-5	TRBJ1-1	CASSVPDRVRAFF
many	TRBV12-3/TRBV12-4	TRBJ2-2	CASTLRLPGQGAAGELFF